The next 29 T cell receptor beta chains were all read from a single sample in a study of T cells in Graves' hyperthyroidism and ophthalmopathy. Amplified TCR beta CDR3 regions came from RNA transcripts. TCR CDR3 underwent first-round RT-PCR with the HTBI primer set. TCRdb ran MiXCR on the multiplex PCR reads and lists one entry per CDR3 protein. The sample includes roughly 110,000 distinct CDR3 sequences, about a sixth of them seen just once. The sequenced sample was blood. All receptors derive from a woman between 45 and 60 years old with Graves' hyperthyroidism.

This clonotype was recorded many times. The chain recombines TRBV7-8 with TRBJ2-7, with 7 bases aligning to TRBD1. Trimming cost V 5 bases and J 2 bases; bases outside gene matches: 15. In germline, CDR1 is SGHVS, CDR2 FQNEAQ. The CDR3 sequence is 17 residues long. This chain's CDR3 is CASSDTSRWDSTYEQYV. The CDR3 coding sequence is TGTGCCAGCAGCGACACATCTCGTTGGGACAGTACCTACGAGCAGTACGTC.

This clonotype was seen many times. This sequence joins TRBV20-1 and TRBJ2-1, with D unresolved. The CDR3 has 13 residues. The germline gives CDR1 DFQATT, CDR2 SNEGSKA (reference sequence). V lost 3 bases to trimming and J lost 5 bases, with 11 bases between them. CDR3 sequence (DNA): TGCAGTGCTAGTATAGGCAAAAACAATGAGCAGTTCTTC. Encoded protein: CSASIGKNNEQFF.

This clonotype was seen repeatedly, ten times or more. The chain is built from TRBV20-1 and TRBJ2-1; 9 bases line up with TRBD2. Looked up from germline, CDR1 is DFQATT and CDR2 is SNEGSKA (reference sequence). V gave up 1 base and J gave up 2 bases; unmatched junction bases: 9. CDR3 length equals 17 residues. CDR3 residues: CSARGPGGGRAYNEQFF. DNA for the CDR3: TGCAGTGCTAGAGGCCCGGGCGGCGGGAGGGCCTACAATGAGCAGTTCTTC.

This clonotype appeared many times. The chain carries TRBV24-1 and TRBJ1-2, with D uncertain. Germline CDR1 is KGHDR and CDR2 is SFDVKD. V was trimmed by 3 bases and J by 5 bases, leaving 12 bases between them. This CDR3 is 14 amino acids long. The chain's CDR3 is CATSDQKRGYGYTF. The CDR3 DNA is TGTGCCACCAGTGATCAAAAACGAGGTTATGGCTACACCTTC.

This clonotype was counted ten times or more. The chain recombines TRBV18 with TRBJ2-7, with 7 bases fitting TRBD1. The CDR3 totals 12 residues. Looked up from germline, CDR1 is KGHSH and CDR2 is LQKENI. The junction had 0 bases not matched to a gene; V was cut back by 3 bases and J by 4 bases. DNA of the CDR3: TGTGCCAGCTCACCGACAGGGTACGAGCAGTACGTC. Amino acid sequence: CASSPTGYEQYV.

The CDR3 region is CASSGADLSTDTQYF. The DNA of the CDR3 is TGTGCCAGCAGTGGGGCCGATCTAAGCACAGATACGCAGTATTTT. This chain uses TRBV25-1 with TRBJ2-3; D gene ambiguous. This CDR3 is 15 amino acids long. The V gene lost 4 bases and the J gene lost 0 bases, with 11 bases spanning the gap. Germline CDR1 MGHDK, CDR2 SYGVNS.

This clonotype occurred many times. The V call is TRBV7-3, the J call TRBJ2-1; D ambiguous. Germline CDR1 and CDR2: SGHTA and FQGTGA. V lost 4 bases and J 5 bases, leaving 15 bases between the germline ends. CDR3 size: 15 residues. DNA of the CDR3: TGTGCCAGCAGCTACTACCCCGTTGGGGACAATGAGCAGTTCTTC. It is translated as CASSYYPVGDNEQFF.

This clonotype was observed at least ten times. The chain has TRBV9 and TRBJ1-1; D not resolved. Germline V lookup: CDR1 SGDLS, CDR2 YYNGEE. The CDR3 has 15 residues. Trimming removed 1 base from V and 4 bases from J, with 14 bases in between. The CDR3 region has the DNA TGTGCCAGCAGCGTATCATCAGATCCCGGCACTGAAGCTTTCTTT. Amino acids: CASSVSSDPGTEAFF.

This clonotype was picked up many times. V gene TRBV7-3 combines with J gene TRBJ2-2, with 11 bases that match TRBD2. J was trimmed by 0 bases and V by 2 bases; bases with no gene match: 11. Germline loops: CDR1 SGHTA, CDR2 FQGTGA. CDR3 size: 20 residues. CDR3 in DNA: TGTGCCAGCAGCTTAGAGAACGGGCTAGCGGGAGGATCGAACACCGGGGAGCTGTTTTTT. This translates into CASSLENGLAGGSNTGELFF.

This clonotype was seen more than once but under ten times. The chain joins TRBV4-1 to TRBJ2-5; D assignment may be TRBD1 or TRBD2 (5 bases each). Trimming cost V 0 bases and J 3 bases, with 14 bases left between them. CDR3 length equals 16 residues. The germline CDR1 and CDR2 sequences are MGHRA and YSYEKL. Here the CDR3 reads CASSQDGGRVKETQYF. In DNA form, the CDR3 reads TGCGCCAGCAGCCAAGATGGAGGCAGGGTAAAAGAGACCCAGTACTTC.

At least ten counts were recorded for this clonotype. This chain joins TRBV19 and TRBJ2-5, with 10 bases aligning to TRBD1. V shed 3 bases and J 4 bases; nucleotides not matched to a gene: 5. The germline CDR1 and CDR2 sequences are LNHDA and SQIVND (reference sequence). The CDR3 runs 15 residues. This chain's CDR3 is CASSMGQGLGETQYF. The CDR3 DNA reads TGTGCCAGTAGTATGGGACAGGGGTTGGGAGAGACCCAGTACTTC.

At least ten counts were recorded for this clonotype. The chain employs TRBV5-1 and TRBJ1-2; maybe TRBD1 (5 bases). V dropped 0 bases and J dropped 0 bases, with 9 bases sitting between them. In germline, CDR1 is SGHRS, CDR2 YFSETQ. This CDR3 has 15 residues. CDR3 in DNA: TGCGCCAGCAGCTTGGTGCAGGGCCCTAACTATGGCTACACCTTC. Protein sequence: CASSLVQGPNYGYTF. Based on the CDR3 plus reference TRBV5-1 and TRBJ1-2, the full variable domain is KAGVTQTPRYLIKTRGQQVTLSCSPISGHRSVSWYQQTPGQGLQFLFEYFSETQRNKGNFPGRFSGRQFSNSRSEMNVSTLELGDSALYLCASSLVQGPNYGYTFGSGTRLTVV.

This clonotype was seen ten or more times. CDR3 sequence (DNA): TGTGCCAGCAGCCCGACTAGTACTAGCACAGATACGCAGTATTTT. Amino acids: CASSPTSTSTDTQYF. The chain combines TRBV3-1 with TRBJ2-3; tentatively, D is TRBD2 (6 bases). CDR1 is LGHDT and CDR2 is YNNKEL in the germline V gene (reference sequence). The V end was cut by 4 bases, the J end by 0 bases, with 11 bases between. The CDR3 contains 15 residues.

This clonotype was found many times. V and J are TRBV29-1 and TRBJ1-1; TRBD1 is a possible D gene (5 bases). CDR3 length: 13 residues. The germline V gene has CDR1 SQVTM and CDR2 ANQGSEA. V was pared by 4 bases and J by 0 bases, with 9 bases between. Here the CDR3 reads CSVGGRMNTEAFF. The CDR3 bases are TGCAGCGTTGGGGGACGGATGAACACTGAAGCTTTCTTT.

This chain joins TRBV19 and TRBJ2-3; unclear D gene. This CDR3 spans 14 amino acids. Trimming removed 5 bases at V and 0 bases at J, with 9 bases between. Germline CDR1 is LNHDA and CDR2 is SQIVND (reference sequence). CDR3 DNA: TGTGCCAGTAGTGCGCTAGAGAGCACAGATACGCAGTATTTT. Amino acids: CASSALESTDTQYF.

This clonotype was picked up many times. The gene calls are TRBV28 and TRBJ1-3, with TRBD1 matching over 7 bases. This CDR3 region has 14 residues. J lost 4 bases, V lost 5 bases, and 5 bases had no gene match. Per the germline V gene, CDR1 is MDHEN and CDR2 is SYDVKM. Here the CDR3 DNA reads TGTGCCAGCAGTCCGAGGGGGCGCGGAAACACCATATATTTT. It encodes CASSPRGRGNTIYF.

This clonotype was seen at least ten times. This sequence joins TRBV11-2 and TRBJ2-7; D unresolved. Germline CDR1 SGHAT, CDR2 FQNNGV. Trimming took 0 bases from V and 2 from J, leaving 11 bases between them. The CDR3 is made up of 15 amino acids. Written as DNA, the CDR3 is TGTGCCAGCAGCTTAGATTTTGGCCCCACCTACGAGCAGTACGTC. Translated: CASSLDFGPTYEQYV.

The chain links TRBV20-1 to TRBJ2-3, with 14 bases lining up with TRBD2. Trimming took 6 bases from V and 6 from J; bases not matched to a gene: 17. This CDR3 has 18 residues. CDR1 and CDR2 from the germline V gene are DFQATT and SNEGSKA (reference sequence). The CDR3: CSAPGTGTSGSHGDTQYF. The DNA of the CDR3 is TGCAGTGCCCCCGGGACCGGGACTAGCGGGAGCCATGGGGATACGCAGTATTTT.

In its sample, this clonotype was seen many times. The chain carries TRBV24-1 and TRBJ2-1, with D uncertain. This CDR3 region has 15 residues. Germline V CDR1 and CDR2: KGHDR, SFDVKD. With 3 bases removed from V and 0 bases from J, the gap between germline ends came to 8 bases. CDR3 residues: CATSDVYRSYNEQFF. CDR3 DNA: TGTGCCACCAGTGATGTGTATCGCTCCTACAATGAGCAGTTCTTC.

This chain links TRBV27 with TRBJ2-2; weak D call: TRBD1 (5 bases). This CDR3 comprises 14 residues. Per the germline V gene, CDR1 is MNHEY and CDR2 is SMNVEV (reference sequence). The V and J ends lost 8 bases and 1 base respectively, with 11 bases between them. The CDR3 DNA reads TGTGCCAGCGGAAAGGGGTTGAACACCGGGGAGCTGTTTTTT. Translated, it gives CASGKGLNTGELFF.

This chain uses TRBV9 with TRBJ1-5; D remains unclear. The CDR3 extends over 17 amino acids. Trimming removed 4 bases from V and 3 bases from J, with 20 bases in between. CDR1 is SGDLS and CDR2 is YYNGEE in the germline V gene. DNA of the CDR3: TGTGCCAGCAGCCCATACCCGCAAGGGAGACTCAATCAGCCCCAGCATTTT. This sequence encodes CASSPYPQGRLNQPQHF.

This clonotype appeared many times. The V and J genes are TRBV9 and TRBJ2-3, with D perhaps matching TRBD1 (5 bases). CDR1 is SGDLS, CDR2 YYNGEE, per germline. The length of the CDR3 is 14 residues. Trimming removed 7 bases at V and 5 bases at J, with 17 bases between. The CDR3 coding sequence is TGTGCCAGCGGCCAGCAGGGTTGGGGAGATACGCAGTATTTT. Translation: CASGQQGWGDTQYF.

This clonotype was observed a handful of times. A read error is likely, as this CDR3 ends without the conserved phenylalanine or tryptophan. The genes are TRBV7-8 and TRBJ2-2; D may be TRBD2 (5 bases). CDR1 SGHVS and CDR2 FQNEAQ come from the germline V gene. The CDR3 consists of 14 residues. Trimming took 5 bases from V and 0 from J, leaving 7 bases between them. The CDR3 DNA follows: TGTGCCAGCAGCCTGGACTCGAACACCGGGGAGCTGTTTCTT. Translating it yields CASSLDSNTGELFL.

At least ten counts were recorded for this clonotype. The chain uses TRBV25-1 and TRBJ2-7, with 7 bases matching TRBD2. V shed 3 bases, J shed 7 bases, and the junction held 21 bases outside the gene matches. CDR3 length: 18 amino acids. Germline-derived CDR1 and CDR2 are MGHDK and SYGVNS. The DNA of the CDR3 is TGTGCCAGCAGTGATACATCCGGAACTAGCGCCACTACGAGGGAGCAGTACTTC. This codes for CASSDTSGTSATTREQYF.

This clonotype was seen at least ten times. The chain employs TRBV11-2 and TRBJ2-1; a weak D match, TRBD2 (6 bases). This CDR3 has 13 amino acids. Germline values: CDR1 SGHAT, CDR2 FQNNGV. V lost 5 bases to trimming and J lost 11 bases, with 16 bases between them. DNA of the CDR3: TGTGCCAGCAGCAGCGCTCTAGCGACCCAGCAGTTCTTC. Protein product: CASSSALATQQFF.

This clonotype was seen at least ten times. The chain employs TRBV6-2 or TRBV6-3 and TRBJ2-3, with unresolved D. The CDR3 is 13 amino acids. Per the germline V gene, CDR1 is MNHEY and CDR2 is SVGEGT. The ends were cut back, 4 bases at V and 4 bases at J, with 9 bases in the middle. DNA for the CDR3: TGTGCCAGCAGTTGGGCAGGTGCAGATACGCAGTATTTT. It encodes CASSWAGADTQYF.

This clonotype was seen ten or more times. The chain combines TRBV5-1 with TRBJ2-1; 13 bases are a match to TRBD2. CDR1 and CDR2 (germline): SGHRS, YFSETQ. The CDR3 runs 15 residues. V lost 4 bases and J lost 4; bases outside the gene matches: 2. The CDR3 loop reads CASSQGLAGYNEQFF. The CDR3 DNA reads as TGCGCCAGCAGCCAGGGACTAGCGGGATACAATGAGCAGTTCTTC. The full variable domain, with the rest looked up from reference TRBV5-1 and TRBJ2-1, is KAGVTQTPRYLIKTRGQQVTLSCSPISGHRSVSWYQQTPGQGLQFLFEYFSETQRNKGNFPGRFSGRQFSNSRSEMNVSTLELGDSALYLCASSQGLAGYNEQFFGPGTRLTVL.

The CDR3 DNA is TGTGCCAGCAGTTTAGTAGCGGGTACTTACCCTTCGGTTTACTTC. It specifies CASSLVAGTYPSVYF. This chain joins TRBV28 and TRBJ2-5, with 7 bases lining up with TRBD2. The CDR3 has 15 amino acids. J gave up 14 bases and V 2 bases, and 17 bases lay outside the gene matches. CDR1 MDHEN and CDR2 SYDVKM come from the germline V gene.

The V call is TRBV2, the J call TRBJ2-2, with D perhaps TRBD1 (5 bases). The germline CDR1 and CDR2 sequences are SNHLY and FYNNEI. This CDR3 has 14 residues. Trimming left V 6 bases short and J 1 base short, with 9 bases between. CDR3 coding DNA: TGTGCCAGCAGATCTGACAGGAACACCGGGGAGCTGTTTTTT. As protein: CASRSDRNTGELFF.